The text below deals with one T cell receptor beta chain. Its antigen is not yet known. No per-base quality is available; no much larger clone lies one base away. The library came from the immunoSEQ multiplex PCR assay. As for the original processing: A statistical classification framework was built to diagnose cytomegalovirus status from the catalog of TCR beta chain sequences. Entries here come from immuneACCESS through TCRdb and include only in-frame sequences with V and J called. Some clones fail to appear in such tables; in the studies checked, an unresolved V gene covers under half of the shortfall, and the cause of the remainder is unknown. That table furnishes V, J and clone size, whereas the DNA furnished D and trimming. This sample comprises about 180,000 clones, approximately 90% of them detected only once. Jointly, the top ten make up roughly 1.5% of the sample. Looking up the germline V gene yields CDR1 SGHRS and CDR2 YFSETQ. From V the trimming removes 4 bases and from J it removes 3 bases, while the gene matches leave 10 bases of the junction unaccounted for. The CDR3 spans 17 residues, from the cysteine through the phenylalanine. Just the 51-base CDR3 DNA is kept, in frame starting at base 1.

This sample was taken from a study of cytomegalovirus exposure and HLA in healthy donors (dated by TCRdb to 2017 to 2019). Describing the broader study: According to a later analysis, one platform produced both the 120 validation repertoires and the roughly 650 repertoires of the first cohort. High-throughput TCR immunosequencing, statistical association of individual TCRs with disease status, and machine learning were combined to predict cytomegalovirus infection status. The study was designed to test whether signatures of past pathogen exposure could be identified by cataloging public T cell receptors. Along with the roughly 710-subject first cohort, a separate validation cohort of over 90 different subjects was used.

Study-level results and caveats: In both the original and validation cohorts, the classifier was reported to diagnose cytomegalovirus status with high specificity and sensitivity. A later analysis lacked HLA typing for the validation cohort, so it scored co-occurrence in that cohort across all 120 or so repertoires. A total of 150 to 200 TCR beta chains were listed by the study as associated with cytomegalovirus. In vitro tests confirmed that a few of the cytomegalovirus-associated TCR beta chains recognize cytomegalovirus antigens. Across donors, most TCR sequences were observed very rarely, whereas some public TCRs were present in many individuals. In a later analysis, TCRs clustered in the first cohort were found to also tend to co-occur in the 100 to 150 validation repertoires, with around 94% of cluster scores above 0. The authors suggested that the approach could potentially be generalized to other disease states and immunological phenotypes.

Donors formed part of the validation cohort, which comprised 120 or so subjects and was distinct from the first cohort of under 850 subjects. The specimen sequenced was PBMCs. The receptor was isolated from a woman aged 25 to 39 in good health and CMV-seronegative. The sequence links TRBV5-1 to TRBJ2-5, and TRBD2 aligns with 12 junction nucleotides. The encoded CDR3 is CASSRQTSGSLEETQYF. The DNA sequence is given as TGCGCCAGCAGCAGGCAGACTAGCGGGAGTCTCGAAGAGACCCAGTACTTC.